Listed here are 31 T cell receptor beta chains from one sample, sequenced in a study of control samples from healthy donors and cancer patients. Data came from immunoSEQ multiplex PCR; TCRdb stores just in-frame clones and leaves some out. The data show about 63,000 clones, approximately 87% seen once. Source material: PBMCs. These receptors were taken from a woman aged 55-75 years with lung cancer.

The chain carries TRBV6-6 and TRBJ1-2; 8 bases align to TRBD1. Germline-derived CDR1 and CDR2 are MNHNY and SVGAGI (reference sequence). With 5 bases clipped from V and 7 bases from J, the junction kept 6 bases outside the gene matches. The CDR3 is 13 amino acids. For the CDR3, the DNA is TGTGCCAGCAGTCCAGGGGGCGTCTCTGGCTACACCTTC. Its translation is CASSPGGVSGYTF.

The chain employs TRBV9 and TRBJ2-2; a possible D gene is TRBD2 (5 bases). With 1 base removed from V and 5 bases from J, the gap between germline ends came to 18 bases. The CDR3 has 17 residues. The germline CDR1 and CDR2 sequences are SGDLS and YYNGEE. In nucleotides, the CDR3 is TGTGCCAGCAGCGTATCCCCCGCCTCGAGAGGGACCGGGGAGCTGTTTTTT. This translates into CASSVSPASRGTGELFF.

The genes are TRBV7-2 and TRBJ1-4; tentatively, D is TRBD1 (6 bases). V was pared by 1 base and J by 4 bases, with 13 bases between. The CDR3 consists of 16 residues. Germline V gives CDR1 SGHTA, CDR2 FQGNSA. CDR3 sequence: CASSLEGEPLNEKLFF. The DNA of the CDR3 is TGTGCCAGCAGCTTAGAGGGGGAGCCCCTTAATGAAAAACTGTTTTTT.

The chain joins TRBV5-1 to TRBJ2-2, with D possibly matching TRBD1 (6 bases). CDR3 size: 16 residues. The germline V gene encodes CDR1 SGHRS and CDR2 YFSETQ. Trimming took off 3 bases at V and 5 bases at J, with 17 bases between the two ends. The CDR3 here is CASSSTGSGGTGELFF. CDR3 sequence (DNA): TGCGCCAGCAGCTCCACAGGGAGTGGCGGAACCGGGGAGCTGTTTTTT.

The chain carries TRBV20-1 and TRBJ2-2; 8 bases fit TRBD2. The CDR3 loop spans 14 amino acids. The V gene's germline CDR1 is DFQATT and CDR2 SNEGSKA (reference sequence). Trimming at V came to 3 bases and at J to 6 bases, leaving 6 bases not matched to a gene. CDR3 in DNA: TGCAGTGCTAGTGGGCGGGGGGCATCCGGGGAGCTGTTTTTT. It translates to CSASGRGASGELFF.

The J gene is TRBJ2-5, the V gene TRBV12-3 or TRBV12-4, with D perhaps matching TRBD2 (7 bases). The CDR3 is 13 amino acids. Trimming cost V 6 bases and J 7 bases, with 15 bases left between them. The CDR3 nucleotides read TGTGCCAGCAGGCCGACGGGGGGCGGGACCCAGTACTTC. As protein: CASRPTGGGTQYF.

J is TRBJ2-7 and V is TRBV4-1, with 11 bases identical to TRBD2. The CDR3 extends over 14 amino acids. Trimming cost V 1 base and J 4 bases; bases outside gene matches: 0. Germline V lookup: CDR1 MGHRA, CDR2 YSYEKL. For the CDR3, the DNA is TGCGCCAGCAGCCAAGGGACTAGCGGGTACGAGCAGTACTTC. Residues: CASSQGTSGYEQYF.

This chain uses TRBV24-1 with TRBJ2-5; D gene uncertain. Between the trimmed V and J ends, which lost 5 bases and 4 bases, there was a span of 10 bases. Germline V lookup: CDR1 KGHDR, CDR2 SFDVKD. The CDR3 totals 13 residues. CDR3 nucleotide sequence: TGTGCCACCAGTGGAGAGCCGTCAGAGACCCAGTACTTC. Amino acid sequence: CATSGEPSETQYF.

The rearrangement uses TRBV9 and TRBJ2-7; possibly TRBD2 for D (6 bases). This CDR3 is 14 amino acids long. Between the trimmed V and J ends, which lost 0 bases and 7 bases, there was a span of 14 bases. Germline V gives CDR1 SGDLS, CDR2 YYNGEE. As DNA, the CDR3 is TGTGCCAGCAGCGTAGCTAGCGCCGGCGGGGAGCAGTACTTC. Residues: CASSVASAGGEQYF.

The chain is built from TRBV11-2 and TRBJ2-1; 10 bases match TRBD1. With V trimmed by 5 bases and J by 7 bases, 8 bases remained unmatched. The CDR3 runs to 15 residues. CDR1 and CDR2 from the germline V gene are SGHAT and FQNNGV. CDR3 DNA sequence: TGTGCCAGCAGCCCCACGACAGGGGGCCATAATGAGCAGTTCTTC. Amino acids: CASSPTTGGHNEQFF.

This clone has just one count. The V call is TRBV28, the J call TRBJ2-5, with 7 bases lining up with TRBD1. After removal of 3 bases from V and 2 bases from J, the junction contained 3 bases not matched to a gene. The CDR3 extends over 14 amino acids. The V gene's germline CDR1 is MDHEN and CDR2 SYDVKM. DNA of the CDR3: TGTGCCAGCAGTTTGGGACAGCTACAAGAGACCCAGTACTTC. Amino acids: CASSLGQLQETQYF.

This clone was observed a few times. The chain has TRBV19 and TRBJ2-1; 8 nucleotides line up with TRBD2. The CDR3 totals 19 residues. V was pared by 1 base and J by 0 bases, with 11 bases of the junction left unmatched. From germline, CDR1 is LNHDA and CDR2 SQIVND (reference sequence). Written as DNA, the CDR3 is TGTGCCAGTAGTATAGTAAAAGAGAGGACTAGCAGCTCCTACAATGAGCAGTTCTTC. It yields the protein CASSIVKERTSSSYNEQFF.

The CDR3 region has the DNA TGTGCCAGCAGCTTAGGGGTGAGCTCCTACAATGAGCAGTTCTTC. Encoded protein: CASSLGVSSYNEQFF. The V call is TRBV7-3, the J call TRBJ2-1; no clear D. Germline V gene data show CDR1 as SGHTA and CDR2 as FQGTGA. The CDR3 has 15 amino acids. V was clipped by 2 bases and J by 0 bases, with 8 bases between them. The full variable domain, rest sourced from reference TRBV7-3 and TRBJ2-1, is GAGVSQTPSNKVTEKGKYVELRCDPISGHTALYWYRQSLGQGPEFLIYFQGTGAADDSGLPNDRFFAVRPEGSVSTLKIQRTERGDSAVYLCASSLGVSSYNEQFFGPGTRLTVL.

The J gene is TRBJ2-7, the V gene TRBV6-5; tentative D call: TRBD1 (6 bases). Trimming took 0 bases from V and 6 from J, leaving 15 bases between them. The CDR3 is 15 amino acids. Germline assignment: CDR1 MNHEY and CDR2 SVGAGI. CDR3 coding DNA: TGTGCCAGCAGTTACTCGAAGCAGGGGCCGACCGAGCAGTACTTC. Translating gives CASSYSKQGPTEQYF.

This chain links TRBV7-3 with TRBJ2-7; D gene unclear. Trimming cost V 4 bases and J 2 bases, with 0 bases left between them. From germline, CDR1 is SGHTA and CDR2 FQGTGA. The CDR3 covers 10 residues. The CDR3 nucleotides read TGTGCCAGCAGCTCCTACGAGCAGTACTTC. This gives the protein CASSSYEQYF.

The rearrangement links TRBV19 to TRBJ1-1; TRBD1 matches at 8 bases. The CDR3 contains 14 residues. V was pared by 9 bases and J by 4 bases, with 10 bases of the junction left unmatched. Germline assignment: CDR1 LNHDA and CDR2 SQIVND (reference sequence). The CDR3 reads CASTGGTRATEAFF. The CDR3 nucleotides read TGTGCCAGCACAGGGGGGACAAGGGCCACTGAAGCTTTCTTT.

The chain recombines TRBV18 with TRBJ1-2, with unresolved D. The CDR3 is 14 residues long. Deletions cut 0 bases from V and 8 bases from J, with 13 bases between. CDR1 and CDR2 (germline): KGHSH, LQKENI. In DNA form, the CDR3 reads TGTGCCAGCTCACCACCGACTGGCGCGAAGGGCTACACCTTC. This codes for CASSPPTGAKGYTF.

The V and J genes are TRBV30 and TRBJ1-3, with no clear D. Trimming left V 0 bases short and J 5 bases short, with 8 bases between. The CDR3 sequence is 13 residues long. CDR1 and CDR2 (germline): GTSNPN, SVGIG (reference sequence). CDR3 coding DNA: TGTGCCTGGAGTGTGGGTGGGCGAAACACCATATATTTT. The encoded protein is CAWSVGGRNTIYF.

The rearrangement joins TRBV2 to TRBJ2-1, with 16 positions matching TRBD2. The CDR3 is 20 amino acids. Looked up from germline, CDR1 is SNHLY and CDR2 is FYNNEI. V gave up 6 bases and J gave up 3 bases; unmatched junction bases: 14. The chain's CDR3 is CASREEPGLAGGRDYNEQFF. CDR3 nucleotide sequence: TGTGCCAGCAGGGAGGAACCGGGACTAGCGGGAGGGCGGGACTACAATGAGCAGTTCTTC.

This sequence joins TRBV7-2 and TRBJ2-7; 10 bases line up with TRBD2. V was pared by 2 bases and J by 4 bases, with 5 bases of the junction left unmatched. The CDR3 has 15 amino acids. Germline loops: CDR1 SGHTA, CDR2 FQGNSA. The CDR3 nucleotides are TGTGCCAGCAGCTTAACTAGCGGGGACCGATACGAGCAGTACTTC. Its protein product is CASSLTSGDRYEQYF.

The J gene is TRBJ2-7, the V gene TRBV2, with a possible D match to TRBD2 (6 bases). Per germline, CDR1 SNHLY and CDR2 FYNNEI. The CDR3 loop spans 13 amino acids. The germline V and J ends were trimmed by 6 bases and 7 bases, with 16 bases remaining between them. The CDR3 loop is CASRVGAAGEQYF. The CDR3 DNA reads TGTGCCAGCAGGGTGGGAGCGGCGGGAGAGCAGTACTTC.

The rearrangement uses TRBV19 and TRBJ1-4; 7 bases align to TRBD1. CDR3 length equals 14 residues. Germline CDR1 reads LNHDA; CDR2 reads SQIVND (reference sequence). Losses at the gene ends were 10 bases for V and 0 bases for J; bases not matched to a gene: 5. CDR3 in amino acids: CAMLTGATNEKLFF. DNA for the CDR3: TGTGCCATGTTAACAGGGGCAACTAATGAAAAACTGTTTTTT.

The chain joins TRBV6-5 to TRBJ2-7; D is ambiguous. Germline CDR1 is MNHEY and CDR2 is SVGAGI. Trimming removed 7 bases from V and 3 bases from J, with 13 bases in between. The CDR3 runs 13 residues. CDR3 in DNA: TGTGCCAGCACAGAACTTACGATCTACGAGCAGTACTTC. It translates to CASTELTIYEQYF.

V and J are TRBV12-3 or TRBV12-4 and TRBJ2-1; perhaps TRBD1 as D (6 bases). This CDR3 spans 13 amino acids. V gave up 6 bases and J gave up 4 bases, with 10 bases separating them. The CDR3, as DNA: TGTGCCAGCAGCATTGGACAGTACAATGAGCAGTTCTTC. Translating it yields CASSIGQYNEQFF.

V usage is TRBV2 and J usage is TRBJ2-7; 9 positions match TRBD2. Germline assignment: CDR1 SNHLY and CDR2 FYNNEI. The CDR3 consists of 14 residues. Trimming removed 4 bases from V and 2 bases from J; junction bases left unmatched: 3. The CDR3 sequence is CASSGTSVTYEQYF. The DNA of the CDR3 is TGTGCCAGCAGTGGGACTAGCGTAACCTACGAGCAGTACTTC.

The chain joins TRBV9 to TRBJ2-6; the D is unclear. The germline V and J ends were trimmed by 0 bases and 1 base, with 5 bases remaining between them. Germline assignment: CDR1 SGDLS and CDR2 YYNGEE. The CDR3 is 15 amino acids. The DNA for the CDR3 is TGTGCCAGCAGCGTAGTTGGGTCTGGGGCCAACGTCCTGACTTTC. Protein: CASSVVGSGANVLTF.

The CDR3 sequence: CASSPPLARGNIQYF. The CDR3 DNA reads TGTGCCAGCTCACCTCCACTCGCCAGAGGAAACATTCAGTACTTC. The chain uses TRBV18 and TRBJ2-4; D unclear. Germline V CDR1 and CDR2: KGHSH, LQKENI. The length of the CDR3 is 15 residues. Trimming pared 3 bases from V and 6 bases from J, leaving 15 bases between.

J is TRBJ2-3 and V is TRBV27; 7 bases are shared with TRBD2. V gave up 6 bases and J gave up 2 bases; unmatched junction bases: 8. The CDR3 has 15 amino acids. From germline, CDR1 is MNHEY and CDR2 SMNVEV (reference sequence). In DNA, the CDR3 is TGTGCCAGCAGGTCGTATGGGACTAACACAGATACGCAGTATTTT. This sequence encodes CASRSYGTNTDTQYF.

The DNA for the CDR3 is TGTGCCAGCAACGATGGATATAGCAATCAGCCCCAGCATTTT. Translation gives CASNDGYSNQPQHF. The gene calls are TRBV6-5 and TRBJ1-5; D not certain. CDR1 is MNHEY and CDR2 is SVGAGI in the germline V gene. CDR3 size: 14 residues. V was pared by 7 bases and J by 0 bases, with 10 bases between.

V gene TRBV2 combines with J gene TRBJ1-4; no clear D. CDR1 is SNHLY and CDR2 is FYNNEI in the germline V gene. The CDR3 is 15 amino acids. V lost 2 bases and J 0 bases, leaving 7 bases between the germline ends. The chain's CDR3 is CASSELIATNEKLFF. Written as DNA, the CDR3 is TGTGCCAGCAGTGAACTAATTGCAACTAATGAAAAACTGTTTTTT.

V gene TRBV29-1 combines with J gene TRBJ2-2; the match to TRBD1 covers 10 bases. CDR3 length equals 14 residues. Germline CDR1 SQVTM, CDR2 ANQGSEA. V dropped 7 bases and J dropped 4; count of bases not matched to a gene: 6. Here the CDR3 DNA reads TGCAGCGCCCAAGGACAGGGGGGCACCGGGGAGCTGTTTTTT. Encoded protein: CSAQGQGGTGELFF.